One and the same sample provided the 4 T cell receptor beta chains below, sequenced in a study of tumor-infiltrating lymphocytes in primary liver carcinoma. DNA and RNA were both co-extracted from approximately 20-30 mg of bulk tissue that had not been sorted. A primer in the constant region served to generate TCR beta cDNA from 450 to 600 ng of total RNA. Three rounds of nested multiplex PCR with slightly modified ARM-PCR produced TCR beta libraries. In the first two PCR rounds, TRBV1-TRBV30 forward primers were paired with a C-beta reverse primer, and each round lasted roughly 10 cycles. TCRdb passed the multiplex PCR reads through MiXCR, listing each CDR3 protein once. The repertoire holds about 66,000 distinct CDR3 sequences, with roughly two thirds as singletons. Input material: liver tumor tissue from sampling region 4. As to subset: tumor region T4, right-lateral pole. The receptors here all came from a middle-aged man with primary liver carcinoma and hepatitis B virus infection.

This CDR3 reads CAISASSGGKAYEQYF. The CDR3, as DNA: TGTGCCATCAGTGCTTCTAGCGGGGGGAAGGCCTACGAGCAGTACTTC. The chain recombines TRBV10-3 with TRBJ2-7; 11 nucleotides align to TRBD2. Germline trimming cut 4 bases from V and 2 bases from J; bases unmatched to any gene: 7. CDR3 length: 16 residues. Germline-derived CDR1 and CDR2 are ENHRY and SYGVKD.

On this clonotype: The junction and the germline gene differ at one end; a read error may be behind it. The chain carries TRBV4-3 and TRBJ2-3; D is possibly TRBD1 (6 bases). The CDR3 is 15 residues long. Germline V CDR1 and CDR2: LGHNA, YSLEER. In DNA form, the CDR3 reads TGTGCCAACAGCCAGGATCAGGGGTGGGCAGATACGCAGTATTTT. It is translated as CANSQDQGWADTQYF.

On this clonotype itself: At one of its ends the junction is not consistent with the germline gene, which may arise from a read error. The gene calls are TRBV29-1 and TRBJ1-1; D uncertain. The CDR3 is 13 amino acids. Germline-derived CDR1 and CDR2 are SQVTM and ANQGSEA. The CDR3 protein is CSVGARLNTETFF. The CDR3 DNA sequence: TGCAGCGTTGGCGCCCGACTGAACACTGAAACTTTCTTT.

The chain recombines TRBV5-5 with TRBJ1-3; D not certain. The CDR3 loop spans 15 amino acids. CDR1 SGHKS and CDR2 YYEKEE come from the germline V gene (reference sequence). V was cut by 4 bases and J by 2 bases, with 13 bases left in between. The CDR3 sequence is CASSLGRPPGNTIYF. CDR3 nucleotides: TGTGCCAGCAGCCTCGGACGCCCCCCTGGAAACACCATATATTTT.